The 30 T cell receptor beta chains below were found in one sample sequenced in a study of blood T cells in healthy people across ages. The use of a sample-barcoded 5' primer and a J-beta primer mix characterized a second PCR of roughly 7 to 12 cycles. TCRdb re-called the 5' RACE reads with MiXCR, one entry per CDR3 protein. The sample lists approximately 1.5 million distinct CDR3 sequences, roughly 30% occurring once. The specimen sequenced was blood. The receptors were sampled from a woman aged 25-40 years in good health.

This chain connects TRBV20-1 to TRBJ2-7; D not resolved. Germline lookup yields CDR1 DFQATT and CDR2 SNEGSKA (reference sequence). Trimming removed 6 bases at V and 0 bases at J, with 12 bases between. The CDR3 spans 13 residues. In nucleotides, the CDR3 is TGCAGTGCCGTCACCCACAGCTCCTACGAGCAGTACTTC. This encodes CSAVTHSSYEQYF.

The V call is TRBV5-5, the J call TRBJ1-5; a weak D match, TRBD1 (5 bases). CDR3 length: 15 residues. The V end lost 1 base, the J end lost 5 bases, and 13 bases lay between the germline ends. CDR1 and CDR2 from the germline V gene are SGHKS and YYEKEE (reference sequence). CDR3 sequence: CASSLIGEIYQPQHF. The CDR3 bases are TGTGCCAGCAGCTTGATAGGGGAAATCTATCAGCCCCAGCATTTT.

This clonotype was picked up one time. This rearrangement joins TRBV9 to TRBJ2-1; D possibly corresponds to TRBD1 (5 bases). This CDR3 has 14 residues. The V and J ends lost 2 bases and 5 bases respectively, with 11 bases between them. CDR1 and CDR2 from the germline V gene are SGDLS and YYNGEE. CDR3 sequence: CASSVERGNNEQFF. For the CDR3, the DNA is TGTGCCAGCAGCGTTGAAAGGGGAAACAATGAGCAGTTCTTC.

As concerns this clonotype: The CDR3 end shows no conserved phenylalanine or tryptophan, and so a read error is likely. The CDR3, as DNA: TGCAGCGTTCAACAGGGGAGCAATCAGCCCCAGCATTGT. Amino acids: CSVQQGSNQPQHC. The chain joins TRBV29-1 to TRBJ1-5, with 7 bases fitting TRBD1. Unmatched junction bases numbered 2, after V lost 5 bases and J lost 1 base. The CDR3 covers 13 residues. Germline CDR1 is SQVTM and CDR2 is ANQGSEA.

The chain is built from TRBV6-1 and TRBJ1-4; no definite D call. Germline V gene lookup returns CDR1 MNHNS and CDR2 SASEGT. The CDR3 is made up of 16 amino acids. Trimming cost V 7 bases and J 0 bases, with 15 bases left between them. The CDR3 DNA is TGTGCCAGCACCCCTTCGGCAGGTGCAACTAATGAAAAACTGTTTTTT. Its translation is CASTPSAGATNEKLFF.

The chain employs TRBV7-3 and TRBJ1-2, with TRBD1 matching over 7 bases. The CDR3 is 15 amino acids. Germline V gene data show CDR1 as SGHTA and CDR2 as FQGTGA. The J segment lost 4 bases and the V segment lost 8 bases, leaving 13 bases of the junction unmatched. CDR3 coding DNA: TGTGCCAGCGCATCTCCGGGACAGCCCTTCTATGGCTACACCTTC. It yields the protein CASASPGQPFYGYTF.

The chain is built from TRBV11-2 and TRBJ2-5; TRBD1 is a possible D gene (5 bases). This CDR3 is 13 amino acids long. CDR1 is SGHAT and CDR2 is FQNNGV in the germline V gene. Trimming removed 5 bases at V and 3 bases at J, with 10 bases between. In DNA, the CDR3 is TGTGCCAGCAGCGAGGACAATGAAGAGACCCAGTACTTC. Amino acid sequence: CASSEDNEETQYF.

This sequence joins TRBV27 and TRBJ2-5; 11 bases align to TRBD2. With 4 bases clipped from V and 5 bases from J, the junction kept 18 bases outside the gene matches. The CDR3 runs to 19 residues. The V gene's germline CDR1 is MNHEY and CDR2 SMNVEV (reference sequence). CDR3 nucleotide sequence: TGTGCCAGCAGTTCCTCCTTGGGTAGCGGGAGGGCCTTATGGGAGACCCAGTACTTC. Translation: CASSSSLGSGRALWETQYF.

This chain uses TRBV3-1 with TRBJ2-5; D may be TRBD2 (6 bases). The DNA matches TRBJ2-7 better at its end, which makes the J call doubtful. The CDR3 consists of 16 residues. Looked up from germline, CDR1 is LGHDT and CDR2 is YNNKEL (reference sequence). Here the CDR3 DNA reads TGTGCCAGCAGCCAAGAGTGCAGCGGGCACTCTTACGAGCAGTACTTC. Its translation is CASSQECSGHSYEQYF.

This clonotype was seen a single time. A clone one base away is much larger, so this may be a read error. CDR3 loop: CASNLNRGKTQYF. The CDR3 bases are TGTGCCAGCAATTTAAACAGGGGAAAGACCCAGTACTTC. V and J are TRBV28 and TRBJ2-5; 7 bases align to TRBD1. This CDR3 contains 13 residues. Germline loops: CDR1 MDHEN, CDR2 SYDVKM. The full variable domain, with the rest looked up from reference TRBV28 and TRBJ2-5, is DVKVTQSSRYLVKRTGEKVFLECVQDMDHENMFWYRQDPGLGLRLIYFSYDVKMKEKGDIPEGYSVSREKKERFSLILESASTNQTSMYLCASNLNRGKTQYFGPGTRLLVL.

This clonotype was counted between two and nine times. CDR3 region: CASSLGGDIRSYEQYF. The CDR3 DNA is TGTGCCAGCAGCTTAGGGGGGGACATCCGCTCCTACGAGCAGTACTTC. The chain couples TRBV7-2 to TRBJ2-7, with D perhaps TRBD1 or TRBD2 (6 bases each). Deletions cut 1 base from V and 0 bases from J, with 13 bases between. This CDR3 comprises 16 residues. In germline, CDR1 is SGHTA, CDR2 FQGNSA.

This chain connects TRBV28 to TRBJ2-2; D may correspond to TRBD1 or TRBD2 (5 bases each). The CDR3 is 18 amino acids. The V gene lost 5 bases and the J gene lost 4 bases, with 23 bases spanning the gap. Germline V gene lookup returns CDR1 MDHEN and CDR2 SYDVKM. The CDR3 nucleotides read TGTGCCAGCAGTACCCCGGGGCAGGGCTATCGGGGCACCGGGGAGCTGTTTTTT. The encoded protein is CASSTPGQGYRGTGELFF.

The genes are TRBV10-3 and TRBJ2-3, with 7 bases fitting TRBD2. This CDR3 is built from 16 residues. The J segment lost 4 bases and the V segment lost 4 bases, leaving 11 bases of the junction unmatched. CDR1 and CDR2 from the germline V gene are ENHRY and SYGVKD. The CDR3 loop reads CAISGTLAVGPDTQYF. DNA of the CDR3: TGTGCCATCAGTGGGACCCTAGCGGTAGGGCCAGATACGCAGTATTTT.

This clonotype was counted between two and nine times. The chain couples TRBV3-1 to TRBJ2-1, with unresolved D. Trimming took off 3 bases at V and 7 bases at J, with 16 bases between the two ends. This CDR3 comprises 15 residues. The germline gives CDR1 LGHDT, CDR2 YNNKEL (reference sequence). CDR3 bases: TGTGCCAGCAGCCATTGGACCACTATTGAGAATGAGCAGTTCTTC. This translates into CASSHWTTIENEQFF.

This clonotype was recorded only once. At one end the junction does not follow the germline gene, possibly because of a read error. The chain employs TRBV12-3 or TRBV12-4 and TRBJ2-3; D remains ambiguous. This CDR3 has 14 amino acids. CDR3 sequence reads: CASTRSRRSDAQYF. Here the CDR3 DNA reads TGTGCCAGCACCCGGAGTAGGCGATCAGATGCGCAGTATTTT.

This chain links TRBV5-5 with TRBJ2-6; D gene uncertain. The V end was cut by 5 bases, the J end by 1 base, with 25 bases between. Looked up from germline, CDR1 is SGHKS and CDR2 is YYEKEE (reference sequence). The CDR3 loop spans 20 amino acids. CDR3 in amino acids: CASSPDKGYFLLSGANVLTF. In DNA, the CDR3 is TGTGCCAGCAGTCCCGACAAAGGGTACTTCTTACTTTCTGGGGCCAACGTCCTGACTTTC.

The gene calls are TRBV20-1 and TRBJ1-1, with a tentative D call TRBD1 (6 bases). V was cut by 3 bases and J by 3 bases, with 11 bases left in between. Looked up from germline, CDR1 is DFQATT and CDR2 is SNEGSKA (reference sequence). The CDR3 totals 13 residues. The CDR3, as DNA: TGCAGTGCTAGGACGGACAGATACACTGAAGCTTTCTTT. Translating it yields CSARTDRYTEAFF.

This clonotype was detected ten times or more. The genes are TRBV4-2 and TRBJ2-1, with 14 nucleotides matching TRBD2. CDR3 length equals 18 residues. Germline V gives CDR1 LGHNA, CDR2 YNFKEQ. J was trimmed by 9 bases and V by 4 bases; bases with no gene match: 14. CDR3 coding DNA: TGTGCCAGCAGCCGCCCCACGGCCGGGACTAGCGGGAGTAGTGAGCAGTTCTTC. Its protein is CASSRPTAGTSGSSEQFF.

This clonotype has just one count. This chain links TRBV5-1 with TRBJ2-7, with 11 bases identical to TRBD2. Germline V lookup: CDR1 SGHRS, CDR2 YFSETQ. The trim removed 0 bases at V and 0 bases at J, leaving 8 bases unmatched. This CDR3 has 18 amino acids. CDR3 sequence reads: CASSLAPSGGPLSYEQYF. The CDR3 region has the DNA TGCGCCAGCAGCTTGGCCCCTAGCGGGGGGCCCCTCTCCTACGAGCAGTACTTC.

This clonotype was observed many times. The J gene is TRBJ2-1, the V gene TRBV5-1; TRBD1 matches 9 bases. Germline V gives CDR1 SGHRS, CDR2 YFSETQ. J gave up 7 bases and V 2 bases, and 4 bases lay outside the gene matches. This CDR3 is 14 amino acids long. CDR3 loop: CASSFLQGANEQFF. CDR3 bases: TGCGCCAGCAGCTTTTTACAGGGGGCGAATGAGCAGTTCTTC.

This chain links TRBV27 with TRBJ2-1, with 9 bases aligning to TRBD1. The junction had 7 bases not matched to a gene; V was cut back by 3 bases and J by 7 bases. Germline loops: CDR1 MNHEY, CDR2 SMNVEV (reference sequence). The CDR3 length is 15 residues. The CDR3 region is CASSFGTGFGNEQFF. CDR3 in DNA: TGTGCCAGCAGTTTTGGGACAGGGTTTGGAAATGAGCAGTTCTTC.

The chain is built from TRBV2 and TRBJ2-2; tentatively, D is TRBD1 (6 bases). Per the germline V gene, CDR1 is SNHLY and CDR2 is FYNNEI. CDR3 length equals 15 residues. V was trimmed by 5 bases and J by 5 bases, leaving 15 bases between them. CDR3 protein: CASSLGGYGTGELFF. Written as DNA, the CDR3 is TGTGCCAGCAGTTTAGGGGGTTATGGAACCGGGGAGCTGTTTTTT. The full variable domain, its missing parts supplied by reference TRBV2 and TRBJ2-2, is EPEVTQTPSHQVTQMGQEVILRCVPISNHLYFYWYRQILGQKVEFLVSFYNNEISEKSEIFDDQFSVERPDGSNFTLKIRSTKLEDSAMYFCASSLGGYGTGELFFGEGSRLTVL.

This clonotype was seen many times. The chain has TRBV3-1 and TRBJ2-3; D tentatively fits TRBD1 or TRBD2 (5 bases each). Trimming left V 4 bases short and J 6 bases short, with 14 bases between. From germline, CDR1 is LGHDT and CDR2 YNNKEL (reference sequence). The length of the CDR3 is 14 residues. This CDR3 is CASSLRGPSDTQYF. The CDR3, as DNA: TGTGCCAGCAGCCTTCGGGGCCCTTCGGATACGCAGTATTTT.

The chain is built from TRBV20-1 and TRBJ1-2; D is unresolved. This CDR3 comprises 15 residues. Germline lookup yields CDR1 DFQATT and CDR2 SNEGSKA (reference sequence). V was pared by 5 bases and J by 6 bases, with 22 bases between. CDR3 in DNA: TGCAGTGCTGCCCCACCGACGGGTATCGTGGATGGCTACACCTTC. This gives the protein CSAAPPTGIVDGYTF.

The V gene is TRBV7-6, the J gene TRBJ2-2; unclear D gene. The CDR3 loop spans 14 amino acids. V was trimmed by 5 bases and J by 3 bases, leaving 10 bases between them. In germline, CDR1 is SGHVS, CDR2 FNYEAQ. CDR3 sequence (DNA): TGTGCCAGCAGCCCGAACCCTGACACCGGGGAGCTGTTTTTT. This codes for CASSPNPDTGELFF.

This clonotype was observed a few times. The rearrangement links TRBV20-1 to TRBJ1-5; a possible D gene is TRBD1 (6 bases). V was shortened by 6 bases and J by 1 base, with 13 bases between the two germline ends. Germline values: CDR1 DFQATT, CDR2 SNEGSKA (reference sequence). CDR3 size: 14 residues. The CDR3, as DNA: TGCAGTGCCCCCCAGGGGAAGAGCAATCAGCCCCAGCATTTT. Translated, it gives CSAPQGKSNQPQHF.

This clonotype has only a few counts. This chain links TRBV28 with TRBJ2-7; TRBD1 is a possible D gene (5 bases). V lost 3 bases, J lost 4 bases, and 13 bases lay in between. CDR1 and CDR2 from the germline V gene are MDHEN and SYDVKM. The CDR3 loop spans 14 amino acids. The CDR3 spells CASSLAGKSYEQYF. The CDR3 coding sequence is TGTGCCAGCAGTTTGGCAGGGAAGAGTTACGAGCAGTACTTC.

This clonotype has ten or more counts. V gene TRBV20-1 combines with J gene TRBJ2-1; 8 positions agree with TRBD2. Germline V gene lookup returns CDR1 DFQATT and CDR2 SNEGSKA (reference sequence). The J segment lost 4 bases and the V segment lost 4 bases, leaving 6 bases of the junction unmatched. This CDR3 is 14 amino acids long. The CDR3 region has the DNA TGCAGTGCTAACCCCGTAGCGGGGTACAATGAGCAGTTCTTC. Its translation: CSANPVAGYNEQFF.

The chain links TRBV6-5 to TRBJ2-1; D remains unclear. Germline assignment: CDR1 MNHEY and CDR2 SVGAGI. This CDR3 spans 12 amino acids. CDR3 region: CALNRTRREQFF. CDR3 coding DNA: TGTGCGCTCAACCGAACGCGGCGTGAGCAGTTCTTC.

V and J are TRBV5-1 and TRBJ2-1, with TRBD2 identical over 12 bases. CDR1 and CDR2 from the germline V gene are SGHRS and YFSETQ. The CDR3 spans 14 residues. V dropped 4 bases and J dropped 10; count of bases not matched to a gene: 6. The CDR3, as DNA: TGCGCCAGCAGCCAAACAACTAGCGGGGGGGAGCAGTTCTTC. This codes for CASSQTTSGGEQFF.